This T cell receptor (beta chain) was observed in a study of blood T cell repertoires in COVID-19. Study context: The cDNA or gDNA used as material had been derived from T cells, B-cell-depleted T cells, or PBMCs.

This clone was detected once. Enrolled through a virtual design, the participants were between about 18 and 100 years of age and came from about two dozen US areas. Each participant's cohort was designated according to participant-reported clinical history. V trimming: 3 bases; J trimming: 2 bases; junction bases outside the gene matches: 11. Germline V CDR1 and CDR2: MGHRA, YSYEKL. There are 18 residues in the CDR3. Assay used: immunoSEQ multiplex PCR; TCRdb lists only in-frame clones, some missing. The sample contains approximately 440,000 clones, around 91% of which appear only once. This sequence originates from a man in his late teens or twenties who had recovered from COVID-19. Sequencing input: PBMCs or T cells enriched from blood (not recorded which). This chain links TRBV4-1 with TRBJ1-2, with TRBD1 matching 11 bases. CDR3 sequence: CASSHLDRGQVSNYGYTF. The CDR3, as DNA: TGCGCCAGCAGCCACTTGGACAGGGGGCAAGTATCGAACTATGGCTACACCTTC.